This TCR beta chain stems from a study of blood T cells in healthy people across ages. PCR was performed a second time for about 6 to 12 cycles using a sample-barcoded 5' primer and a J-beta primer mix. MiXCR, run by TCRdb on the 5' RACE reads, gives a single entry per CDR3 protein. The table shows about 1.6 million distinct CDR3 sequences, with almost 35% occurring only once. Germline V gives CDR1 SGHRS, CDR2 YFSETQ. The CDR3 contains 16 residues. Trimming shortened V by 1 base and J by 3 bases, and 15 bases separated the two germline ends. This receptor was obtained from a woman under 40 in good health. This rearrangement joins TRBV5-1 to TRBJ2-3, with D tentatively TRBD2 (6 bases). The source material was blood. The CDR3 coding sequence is TGCGCCAGCAGCTTGTCTACCGGGAGTAGAACAGATACGCAGTATTTT. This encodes CASSLSTGSRTDTQYF.